The clone carrying this TCR beta chain was seen only a few times. This specimen belongs to a study of blood T cell repertoires in COVID-19. Study information: Both acute and convalescent COVID-19 samples were obtained from the United States, Italy and Spain.

Study processing details: Reference gene primers were amplified, and this amplification served to estimate nucleated cell counts. Some clones are missing from TCRdb's copy, which holds only in-frame ones; the method was immunoSEQ multiplex PCR. V and J calls and clone size are those listed in that table; D and trimming were worked out from the DNA. The data contain a few hundred thousand clones, roughly 85% of them singletons. The CDR3 totals 17 residues. V gave up 5 bases and J gave up 3 bases, with 20 bases separating them. Per the germline V gene, CDR1 is LGHDT and CDR2 is YNNKEL (reference sequence).

The clonotype comes from a woman younger than 30 with acute or convalescent COVID-19. Sequencing was done on a sample of peripheral blood. J is TRBJ2-1 and V is TRBV3-1 (or the pseudogene TRBV3-2), with unresolved D. The CDR3 spells CASSFAVPTQFYNEQFF. The CDR3 DNA reads as TGTGCCAGCAGCTTCGCCGTCCCTACTCAATTCTACAATGAGCAGTTCTTC.